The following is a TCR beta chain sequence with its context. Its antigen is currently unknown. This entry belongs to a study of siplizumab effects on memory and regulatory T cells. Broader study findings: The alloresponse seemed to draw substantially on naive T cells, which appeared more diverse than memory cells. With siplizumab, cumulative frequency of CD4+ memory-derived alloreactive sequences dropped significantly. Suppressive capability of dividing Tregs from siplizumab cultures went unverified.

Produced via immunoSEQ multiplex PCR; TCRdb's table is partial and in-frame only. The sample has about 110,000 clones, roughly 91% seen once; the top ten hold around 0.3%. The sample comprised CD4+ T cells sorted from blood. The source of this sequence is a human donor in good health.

The CDR3 DNA sequence: TGTGCCAGCAGCCAGGGACTAGCGGGAGAGATTCGGGTTTACAATGAGCAGTTCTTC. It codes for CASSQGLAGEIRVYNEQFF. The chain links TRBV5-8 to TRBJ2-1; 14 bases are shared with TRBD2. The CDR3 extends over 19 amino acids. From germline, CDR1 is SGHTS and CDR2 YDEGEE. J gave up 4 bases and V 4 bases, and 13 bases lay outside the gene matches.